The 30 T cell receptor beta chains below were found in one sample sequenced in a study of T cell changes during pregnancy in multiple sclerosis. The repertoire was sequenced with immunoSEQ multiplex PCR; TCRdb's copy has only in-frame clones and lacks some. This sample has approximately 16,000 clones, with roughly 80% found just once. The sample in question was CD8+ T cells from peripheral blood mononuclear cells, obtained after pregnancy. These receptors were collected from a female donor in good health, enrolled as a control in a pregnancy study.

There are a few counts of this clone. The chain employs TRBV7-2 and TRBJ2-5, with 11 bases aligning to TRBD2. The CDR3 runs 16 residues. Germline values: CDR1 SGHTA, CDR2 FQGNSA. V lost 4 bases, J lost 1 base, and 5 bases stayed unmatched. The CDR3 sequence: CASSSGTSGFQETQYF. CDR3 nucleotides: TGTGCCAGCAGCTCCGGGACTAGCGGATTCCAAGAGACCCAGTACTTC.

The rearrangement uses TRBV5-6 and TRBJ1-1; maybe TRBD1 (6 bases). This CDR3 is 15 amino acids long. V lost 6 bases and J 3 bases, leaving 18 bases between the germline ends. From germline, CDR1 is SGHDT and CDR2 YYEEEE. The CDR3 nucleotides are TGTGCCAGCACCACGTGGGTTTCAGGGGACACTGAAGCTTTCTTT. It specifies CASTTWVSGDTEAFF.

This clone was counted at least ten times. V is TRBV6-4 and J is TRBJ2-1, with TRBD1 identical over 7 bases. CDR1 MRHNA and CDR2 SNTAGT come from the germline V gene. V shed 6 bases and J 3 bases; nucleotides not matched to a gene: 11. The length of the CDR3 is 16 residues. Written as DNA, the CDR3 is TGTGCCAGCAGCGCCTCCCGGACAGGCGACTACAATGAGCAGTTCTTC. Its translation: CASSASRTGDYNEQFF.

The CDR3 bases are TGTGCCAGCAGCTTGGGCAGGGAGGACTATGGCTACACCTTC. This encodes CASSLGREDYGYTF. The J gene is TRBJ1-2, the V gene TRBV5-6, with D perhaps TRBD1 (5 bases). V dropped 0 bases and J dropped 3 bases, with 9 bases sitting between them. The CDR3 totals 14 residues. CDR1 is SGHDT and CDR2 is YYEEEE in the germline V gene.

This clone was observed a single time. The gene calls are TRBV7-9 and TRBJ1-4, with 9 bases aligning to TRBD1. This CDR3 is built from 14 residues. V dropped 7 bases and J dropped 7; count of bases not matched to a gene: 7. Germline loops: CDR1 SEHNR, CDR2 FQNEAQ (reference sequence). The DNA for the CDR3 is TGTGCCAGCACTTCCGGGACAGGGATTGAAAAACTGTTTTTT. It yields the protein CASTSGTGIEKLFF.

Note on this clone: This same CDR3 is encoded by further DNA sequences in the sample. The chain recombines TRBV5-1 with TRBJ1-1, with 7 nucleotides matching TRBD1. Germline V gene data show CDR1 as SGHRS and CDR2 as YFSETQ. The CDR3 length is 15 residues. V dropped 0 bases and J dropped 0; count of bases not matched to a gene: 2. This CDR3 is CASSLAQGMNTEAFF. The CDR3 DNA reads TGCGCCAGCAGCTTGGCACAGGGGATGAACACTGAAGCTTTCTTT.

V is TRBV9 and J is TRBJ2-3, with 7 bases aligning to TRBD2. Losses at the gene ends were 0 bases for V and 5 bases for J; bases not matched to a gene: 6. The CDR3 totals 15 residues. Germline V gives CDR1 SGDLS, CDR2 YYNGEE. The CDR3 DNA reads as TGTGCCAGCAGCGTAGTGGGGGGGGTGCAAGATACGCAGTATTTT. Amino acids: CASSVVGGVQDTQYF. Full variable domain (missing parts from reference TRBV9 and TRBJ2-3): DSGVTQTPKHLITATGQRVTLRCSPRSGDLSVYWYQQSLDQGLQFLIQYYNGEERAKGNILERFSAQQFPDLHSELNLSSLELGDSALYFCASSVVGGVQDTQYFGPGTRLTVL.

The CDR3 DNA follows: TGTGCCAGCAGCTTGCTGGACAGGGGGTCCGGAAACACCATATATTTT. This gives the protein CASSLLDRGSGNTIYF. The chain recombines TRBV5-5 with TRBJ1-3; 10 nucleotides line up with TRBD1. The CDR3 has 16 residues. After removal of 1 base from V and 4 bases from J, the junction contained 5 bases not matched to a gene. Germline V gene lookup returns CDR1 SGHKS and CDR2 YYEKEE (reference sequence).

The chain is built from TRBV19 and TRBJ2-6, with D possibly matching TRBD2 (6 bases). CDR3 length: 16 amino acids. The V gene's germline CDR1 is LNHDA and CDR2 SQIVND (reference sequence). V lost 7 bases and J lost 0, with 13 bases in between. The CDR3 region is CASTPGGPSGANVLTF. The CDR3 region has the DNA TGTGCCAGTACCCCCGGAGGGCCCTCTGGGGCCAACGTCCTGACTTTC.

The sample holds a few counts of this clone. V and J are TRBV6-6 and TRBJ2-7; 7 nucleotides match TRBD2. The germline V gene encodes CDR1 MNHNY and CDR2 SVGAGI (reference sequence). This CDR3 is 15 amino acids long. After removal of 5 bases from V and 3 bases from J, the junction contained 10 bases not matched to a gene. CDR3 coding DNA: TGTGCCAGCAGTCCTAGCGGAAGCCTGGACTACGAGCAGTACTTC. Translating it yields CASSPSGSLDYEQYF.

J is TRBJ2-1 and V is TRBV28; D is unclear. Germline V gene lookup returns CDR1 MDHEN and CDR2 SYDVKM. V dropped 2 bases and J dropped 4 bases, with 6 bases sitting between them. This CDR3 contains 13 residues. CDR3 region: CASSLEVYNEQFF. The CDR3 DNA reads TGTGCCAGCAGTTTAGAGGTTTACAATGAGCAGTTCTTC.

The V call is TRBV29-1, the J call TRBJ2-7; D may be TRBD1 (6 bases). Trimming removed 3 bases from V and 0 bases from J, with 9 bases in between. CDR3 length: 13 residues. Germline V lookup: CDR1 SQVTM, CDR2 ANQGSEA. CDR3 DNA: TGCAGCGTTGAGGACAGACACTCCTACGAGCAGTACTTC. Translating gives CSVEDRHSYEQYF.

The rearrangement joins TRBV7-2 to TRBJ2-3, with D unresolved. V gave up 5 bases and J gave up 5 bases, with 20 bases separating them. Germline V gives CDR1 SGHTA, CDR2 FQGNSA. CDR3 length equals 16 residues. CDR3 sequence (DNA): TGTGCCAGCAGCCGATCTCTCGGTGTTTTTGGAGATACGCAGTATTTT. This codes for CASSRSLGVFGDTQYF.

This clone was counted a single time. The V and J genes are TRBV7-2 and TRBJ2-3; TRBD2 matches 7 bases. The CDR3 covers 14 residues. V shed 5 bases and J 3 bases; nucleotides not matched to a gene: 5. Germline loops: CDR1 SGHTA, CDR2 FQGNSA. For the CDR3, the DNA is TGTGCCAGCAGCCGACCGGGACTAACAGATACGCAGTATTTT. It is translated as CASSRPGLTDTQYF.

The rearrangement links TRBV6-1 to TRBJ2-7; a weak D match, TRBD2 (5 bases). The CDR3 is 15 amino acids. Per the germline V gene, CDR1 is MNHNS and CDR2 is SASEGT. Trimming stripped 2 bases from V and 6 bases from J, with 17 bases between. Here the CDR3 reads CASSESEDSGSEQYF. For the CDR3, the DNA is TGTGCCAGCAGTGAATCCGAGGACTCGGGCTCCGAGCAGTACTTC.

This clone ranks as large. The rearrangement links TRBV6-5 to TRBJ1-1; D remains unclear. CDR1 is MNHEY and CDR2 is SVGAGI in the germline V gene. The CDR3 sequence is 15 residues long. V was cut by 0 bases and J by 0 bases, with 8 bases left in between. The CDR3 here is CASSYSPELNTEAFF. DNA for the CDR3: TGTGCCAGCAGTTACTCGCCGGAGCTGAACACTGAAGCTTTCTTT.

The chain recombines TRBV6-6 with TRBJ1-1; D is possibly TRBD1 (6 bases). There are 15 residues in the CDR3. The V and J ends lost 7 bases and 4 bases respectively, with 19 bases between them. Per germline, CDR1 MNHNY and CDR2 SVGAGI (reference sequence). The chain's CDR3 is CASTSPGARSTEAFF. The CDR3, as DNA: TGTGCCAGCACCTCCCCAGGGGCGAGGAGCACTGAAGCTTTCTTT.

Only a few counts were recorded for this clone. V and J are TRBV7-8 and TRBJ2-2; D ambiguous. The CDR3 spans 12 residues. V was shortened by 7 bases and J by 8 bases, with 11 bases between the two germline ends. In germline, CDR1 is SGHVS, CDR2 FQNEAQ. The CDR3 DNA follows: TGTGCCAGCACTAATCCGGGTGGGGAGCTGTTTTTT. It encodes CASTNPGGELFF. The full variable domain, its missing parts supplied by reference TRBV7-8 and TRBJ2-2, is GAGVSQSPRYKVAKRGQDVALRCDPISGHVSLFWYQQALGQGPEFLTYFQNEAQLDKSGLPSDRFFAERPEGSVSTLKIQRTQQEDSAVYLCASTNPGGELFFGEGSRLTVL.

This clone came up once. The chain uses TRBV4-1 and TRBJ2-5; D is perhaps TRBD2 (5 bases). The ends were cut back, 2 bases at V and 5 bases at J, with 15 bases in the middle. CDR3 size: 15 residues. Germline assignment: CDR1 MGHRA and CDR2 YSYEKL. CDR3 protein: CASSQPSLWRETQYF. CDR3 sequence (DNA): TGCGCCAGCAGCCAACCCTCTCTATGGAGGGAGACCCAGTACTTC.

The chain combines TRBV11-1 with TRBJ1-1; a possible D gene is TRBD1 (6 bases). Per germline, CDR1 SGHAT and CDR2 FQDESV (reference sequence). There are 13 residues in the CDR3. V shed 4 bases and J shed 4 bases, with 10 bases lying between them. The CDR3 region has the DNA TGTGCCAGCAGCTCAAGGGGGTCCACTGAAGCTTTCTTT. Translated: CASSSRGSTEAFF.

Written as DNA, the CDR3 is TGTGCCAGTAGTCAAGATTGGGACAGGCGGAACACTGAAGCTTTCTTT. Residues: CASSQDWDRRNTEAFF. The chain combines TRBV19 with TRBJ1-1, with 8 bases matching TRBD1. The CDR3 contains 16 residues. V lost 5 bases to trimming and J lost 1 base; unmatched junction nucleotides: 9. CDR1 and CDR2 (germline): LNHDA, SQIVND (reference sequence).

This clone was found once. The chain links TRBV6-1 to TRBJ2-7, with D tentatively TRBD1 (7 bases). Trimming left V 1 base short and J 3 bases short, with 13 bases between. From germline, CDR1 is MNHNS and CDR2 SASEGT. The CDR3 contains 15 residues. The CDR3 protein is CASSEGTGGVYEQYF. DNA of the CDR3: TGTGCCAGCAGTGAAGGGACAGGCGGGGTCTACGAGCAGTACTTC.

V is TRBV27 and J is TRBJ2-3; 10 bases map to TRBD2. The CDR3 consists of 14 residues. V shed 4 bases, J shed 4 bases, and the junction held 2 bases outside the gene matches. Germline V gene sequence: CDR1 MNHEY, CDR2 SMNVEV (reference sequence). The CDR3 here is CASSWSGGADTQYF. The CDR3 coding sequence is TGTGCCAGCAGTTGGAGCGGGGGGGCAGATACGCAGTATTTT.

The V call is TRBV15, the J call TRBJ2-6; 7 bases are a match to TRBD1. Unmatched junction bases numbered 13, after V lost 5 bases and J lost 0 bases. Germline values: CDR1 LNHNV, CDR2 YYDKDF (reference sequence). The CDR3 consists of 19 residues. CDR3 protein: CATSSNRDSEYSGANVLTF. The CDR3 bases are TGTGCCACCAGCTCGAATCGGGACAGCGAATACTCTGGGGCCAACGTCCTGACTTTC.

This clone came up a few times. CDR3 amino acids: CASSLRDRVEGYTF. DNA for the CDR3: TGTGCCAGCAGCCTCCGGGACAGGGTAGAAGGCTACACCTTC. The chain combines TRBV5-4 with TRBJ1-2; 9 bases align to TRBD1. V dropped 4 bases and J dropped 8; count of bases not matched to a gene: 9. Germline CDR1 SGHNT, CDR2 YYREEE (reference sequence). The CDR3 runs 14 residues.

CDR3 sequence reads: CASSDSHSGANVLTF. The CDR3 bases are TGTGCCAGCAGTGACTCACACTCTGGGGCCAACGTCCTGACTTTC. The chain recombines TRBV6-4 with TRBJ2-6; D is unresolved. Trimming stripped 0 bases from V and 0 bases from J, with 3 bases between. There are 15 residues in the CDR3. Per the germline V gene, CDR1 is MRHNA and CDR2 is SNTAGT.

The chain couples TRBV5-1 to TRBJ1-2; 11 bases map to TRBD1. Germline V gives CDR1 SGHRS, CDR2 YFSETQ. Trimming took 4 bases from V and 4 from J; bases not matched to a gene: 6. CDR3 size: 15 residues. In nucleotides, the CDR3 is TGCGCCAGCAGCCCCGGACAGGGGGCTAGCTATGGCTACACCTTC. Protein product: CASSPGQGASYGYTF.

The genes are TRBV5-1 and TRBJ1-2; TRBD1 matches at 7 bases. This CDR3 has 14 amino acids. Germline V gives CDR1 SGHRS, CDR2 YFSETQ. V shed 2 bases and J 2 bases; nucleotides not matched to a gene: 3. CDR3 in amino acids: CASSFRGANYGYTF. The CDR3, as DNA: TGCGCCAGCAGCTTCAGGGGGGCGAACTATGGCTACACCTTC.

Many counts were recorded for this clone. CDR3 region: CASGGGQGSEKLFF. In nucleotides, the CDR3 is TGTGCCAGCGGGGGGGGGCAGGGGAGCGAAAAACTGTTTTTT. The V and J genes are TRBV6-1 and TRBJ1-4; perhaps TRBD1 as D (6 bases). The CDR3 has 14 amino acids. Trimming shortened V by 8 bases and J by 8 bases, and 18 bases separated the two germline ends. Germline V CDR1 and CDR2: MNHNS, SASEGT.

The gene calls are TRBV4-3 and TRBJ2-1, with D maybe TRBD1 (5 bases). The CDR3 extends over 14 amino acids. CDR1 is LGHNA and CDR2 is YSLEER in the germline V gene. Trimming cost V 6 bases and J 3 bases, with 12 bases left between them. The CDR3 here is CASSPGRDYNEQFF. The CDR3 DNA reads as TGCGCCAGCAGTCCCGGCAGGGACTACAATGAGCAGTTCTTC.